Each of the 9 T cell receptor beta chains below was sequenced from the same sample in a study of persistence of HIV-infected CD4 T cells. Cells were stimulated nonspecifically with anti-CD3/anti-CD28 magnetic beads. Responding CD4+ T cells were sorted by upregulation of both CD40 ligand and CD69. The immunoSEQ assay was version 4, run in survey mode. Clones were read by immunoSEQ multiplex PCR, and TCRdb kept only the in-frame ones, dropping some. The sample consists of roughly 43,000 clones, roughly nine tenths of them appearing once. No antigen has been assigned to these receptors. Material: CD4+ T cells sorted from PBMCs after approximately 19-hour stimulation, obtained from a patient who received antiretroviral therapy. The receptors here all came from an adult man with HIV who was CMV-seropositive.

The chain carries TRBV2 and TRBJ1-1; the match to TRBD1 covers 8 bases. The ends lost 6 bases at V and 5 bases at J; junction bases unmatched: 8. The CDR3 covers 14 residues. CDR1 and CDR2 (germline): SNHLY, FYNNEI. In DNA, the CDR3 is TGTGCCAGCAGACAACAGGGGGTAGGGACTGAAGCTTTCTTT. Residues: CASRQQGVGTEAFF.

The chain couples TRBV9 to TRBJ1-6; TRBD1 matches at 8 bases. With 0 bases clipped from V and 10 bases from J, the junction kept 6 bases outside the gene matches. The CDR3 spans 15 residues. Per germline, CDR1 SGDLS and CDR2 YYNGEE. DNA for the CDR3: TGTGCCAGCAGCGTAGCCTCAGGGGGCAGGTCACCCCTCCACTTT. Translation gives CASSVASGGRSPLHF.

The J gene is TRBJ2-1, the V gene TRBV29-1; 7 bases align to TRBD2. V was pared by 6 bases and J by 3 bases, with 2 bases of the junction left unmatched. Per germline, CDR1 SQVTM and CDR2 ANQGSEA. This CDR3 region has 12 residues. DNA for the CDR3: TGCAGCGTCTCGGGGGGCTACAATGAGCAGTTCTTC. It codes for CSVSGGYNEQFF.

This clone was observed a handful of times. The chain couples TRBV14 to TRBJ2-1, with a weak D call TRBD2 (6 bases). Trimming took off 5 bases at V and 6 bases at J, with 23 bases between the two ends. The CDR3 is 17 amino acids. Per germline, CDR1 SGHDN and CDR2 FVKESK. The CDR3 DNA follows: TGTGCCAGCAGCTCGGGTCGCGCTTGGCGGGGTTTCAATGAGCAGTTCTTC. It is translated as CASSSGRAWRGFNEQFF.

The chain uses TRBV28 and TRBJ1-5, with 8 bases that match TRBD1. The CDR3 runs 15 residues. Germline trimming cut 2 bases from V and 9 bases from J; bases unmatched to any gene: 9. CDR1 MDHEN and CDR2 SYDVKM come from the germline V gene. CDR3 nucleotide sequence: TGTGCCAGCAGTTTACCGGGACAGGCCCAATGGCCCCAGCATTTT. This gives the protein CASSLPGQAQWPQHF.

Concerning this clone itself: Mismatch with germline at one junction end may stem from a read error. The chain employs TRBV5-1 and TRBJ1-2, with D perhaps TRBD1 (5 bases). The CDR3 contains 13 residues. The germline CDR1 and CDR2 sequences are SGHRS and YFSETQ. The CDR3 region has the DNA TGCGAACCAGCAATGAGGGGACTCTATAGCTACACCTTC. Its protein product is CEPAMRGLYSYTF.

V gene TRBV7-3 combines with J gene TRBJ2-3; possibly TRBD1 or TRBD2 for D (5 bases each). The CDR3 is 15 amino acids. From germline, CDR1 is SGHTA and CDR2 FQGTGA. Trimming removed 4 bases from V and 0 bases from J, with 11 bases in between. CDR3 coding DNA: TGTGCCAGCAGCTCTAGGGACCGGAGCACAGATACGCAGTATTTT. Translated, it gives CASSSRDRSTDTQYF. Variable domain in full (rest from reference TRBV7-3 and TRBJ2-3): GAGVSQTPSNKVTEKGKYVELRCDPISGHTALYWYRQSLGQGPEFLIYFQGTGAADDSGLPNDRFFAVRPEGSVSTLKIQRTERGDSAVYLCASSSRDRSTDTQYFGPGTRLTVL.

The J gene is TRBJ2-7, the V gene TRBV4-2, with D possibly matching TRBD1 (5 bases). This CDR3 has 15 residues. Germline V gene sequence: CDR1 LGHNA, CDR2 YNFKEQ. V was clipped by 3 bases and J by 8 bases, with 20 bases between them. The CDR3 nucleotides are TGTGCCAGCAGCCAGATAGAAACAGGCTTTGTGAAGCAGTACTTC. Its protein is CASSQIETGFVKQYF.

For the CDR3, the DNA is TGCGCCAGCAGCCAAGAGCGGCGTCTCTCTGGAAACACCATATATTTT. As protein: CASSQERRLSGNTIYF. The chain combines TRBV4-1 with TRBJ1-3; D remains ambiguous. The V gene lost 0 bases and the J gene lost 0 bases, with 9 bases spanning the gap. Germline V gives CDR1 MGHRA, CDR2 YSYEKL. The CDR3 is 16 amino acids.